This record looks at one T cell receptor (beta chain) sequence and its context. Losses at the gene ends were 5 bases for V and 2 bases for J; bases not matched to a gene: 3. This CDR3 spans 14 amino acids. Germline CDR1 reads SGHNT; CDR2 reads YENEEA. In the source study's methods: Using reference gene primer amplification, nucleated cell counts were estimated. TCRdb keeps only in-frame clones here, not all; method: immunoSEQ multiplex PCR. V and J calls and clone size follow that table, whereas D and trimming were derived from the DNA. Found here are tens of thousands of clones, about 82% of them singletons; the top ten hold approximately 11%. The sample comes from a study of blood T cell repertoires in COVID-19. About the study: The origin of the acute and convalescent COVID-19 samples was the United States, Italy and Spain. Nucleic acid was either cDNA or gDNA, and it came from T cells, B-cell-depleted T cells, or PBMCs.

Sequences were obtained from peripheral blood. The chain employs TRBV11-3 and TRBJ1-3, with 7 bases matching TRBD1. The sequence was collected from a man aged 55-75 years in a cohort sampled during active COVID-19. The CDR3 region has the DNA TGTGCCAGCAGCCTGGGACAGACTGGAAACACCATATATTTT. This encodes CASSLGQTGNTIYF.